This passage covers 7 T cell receptor beta chains from one sample sequenced in a study of blood T cell repertoires in COVID-19. Sequencing was performed with immunoSEQ multiplex PCR; in TCRdb, only in-frame clones are kept and a portion is missing. The profile shows around 220,000 clones, roughly 89% of them singletons. Sequencing was carried out using PBMCs or T cells enriched from blood (not recorded which). The receptors stem from a man aged 30 to 45 who had been exposed to COVID-19.

The chain combines TRBV12-3 or TRBV12-4 with TRBJ1-6; D is undetermined. V was cut by 3 bases and J by 7 bases, with 4 bases left in between. CDR3 size: 12 residues. The CDR3 bases are TGTGCCAGCAGTTTTGAGAATTCACCCCTCCACTTT. Protein sequence: CASSFENSPLHF.

V and J are TRBV5-4 and TRBJ1-2; D not certain. Trimming cost V 4 bases and J 7 bases, with 20 bases left between them. Germline V gives CDR1 SGHNT, CDR2 YYREEE (reference sequence). This CDR3 comprises 15 residues. CDR3 residues: CASSGGTPGSFGYTF. The CDR3, as DNA: TGTGCCAGCAGCGGAGGAACCCCGGGGTCCTTTGGCTACACCTTC.

This chain links TRBV29-1 with TRBJ1-1; D unclear. The CDR3 totals 10 residues. V was shortened by 8 bases and J by 8 bases, with 12 bases between the two germline ends. Germline-derived CDR1 and CDR2 are SQVTM and ANQGSEA. CDR3 DNA sequence: TGCAGCTTCGAGAAATTGGAAGCTTTCTTT. Protein sequence: CSFEKLEAFF.

The rearrangement joins TRBV7-3 to TRBJ2-6, with 9 bases that match TRBD2. V shed 5 bases, J shed 0 bases, and the junction held 8 bases outside the gene matches. The CDR3 is 18 amino acids. Germline V gene sequence: CDR1 SGHTA, CDR2 FQGTGA. CDR3 loop: CASSHPTSGFSGANVLTF. Here the CDR3 DNA reads TGTGCCAGCAGCCACCCGACTAGCGGATTCTCTGGGGCCAACGTCCTGACTTTC.

The chain combines TRBV9 with TRBJ2-3, with 7 bases that match TRBD2. V shed 4 bases and J 3 bases; nucleotides not matched to a gene: 14. The CDR3 contains 17 residues. Germline V gene sequence: CDR1 SGDLS, CDR2 YYNGEE. In DNA form, the CDR3 reads TGTGCCAGCAGCTCCCCCCGGCGGGGGATCAAAACAGATACGCAGTATTTT. Translation gives CASSSPRRGIKTDTQYF.

The chain joins TRBV5-5 to TRBJ2-7, with D possibly being TRBD1 (6 bases). CDR1 and CDR2 (germline): SGHKS, YYEKEE (reference sequence). V dropped 5 bases and J dropped 0 bases, with 12 bases sitting between them. The CDR3 covers 14 residues. CDR3 sequence: CASSKDSFSYEQYF. CDR3 sequence (DNA): TGTGCCAGCAGTAAGGACAGTTTCTCCTACGAGCAGTACTTC.

The chain recombines TRBV20-1 with TRBJ1-5, with D maybe TRBD1 (6 bases). The CDR3 consists of 14 residues. V lost 3 bases and J 3 bases, leaving 12 bases between the germline ends. Germline V lookup: CDR1 DFQATT, CDR2 SNEGSKA (reference sequence). The CDR3: CSASWGPDNQPQHF. DNA of the CDR3: TGCAGTGCTAGTTGGGGGCCGGACAATCAGCCCCAGCATTTT.